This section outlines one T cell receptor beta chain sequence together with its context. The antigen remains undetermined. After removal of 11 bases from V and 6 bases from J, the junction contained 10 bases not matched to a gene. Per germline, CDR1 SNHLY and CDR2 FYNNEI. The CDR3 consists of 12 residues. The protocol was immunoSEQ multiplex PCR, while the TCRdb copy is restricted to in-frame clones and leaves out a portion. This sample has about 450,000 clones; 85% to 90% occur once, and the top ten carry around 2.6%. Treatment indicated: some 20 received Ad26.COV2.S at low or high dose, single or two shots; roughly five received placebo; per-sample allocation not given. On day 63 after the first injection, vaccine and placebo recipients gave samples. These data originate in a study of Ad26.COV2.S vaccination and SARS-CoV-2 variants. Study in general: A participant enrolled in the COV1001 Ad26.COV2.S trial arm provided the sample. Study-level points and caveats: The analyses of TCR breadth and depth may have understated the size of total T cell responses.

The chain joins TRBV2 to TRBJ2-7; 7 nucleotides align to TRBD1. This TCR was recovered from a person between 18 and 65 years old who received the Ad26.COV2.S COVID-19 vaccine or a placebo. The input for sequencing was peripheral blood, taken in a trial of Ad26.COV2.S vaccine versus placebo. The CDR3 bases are TGTGCCGCTGGGGGACAGCCGCCCGAGCAGTACTTC. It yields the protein CAAGGQPPEQYF.